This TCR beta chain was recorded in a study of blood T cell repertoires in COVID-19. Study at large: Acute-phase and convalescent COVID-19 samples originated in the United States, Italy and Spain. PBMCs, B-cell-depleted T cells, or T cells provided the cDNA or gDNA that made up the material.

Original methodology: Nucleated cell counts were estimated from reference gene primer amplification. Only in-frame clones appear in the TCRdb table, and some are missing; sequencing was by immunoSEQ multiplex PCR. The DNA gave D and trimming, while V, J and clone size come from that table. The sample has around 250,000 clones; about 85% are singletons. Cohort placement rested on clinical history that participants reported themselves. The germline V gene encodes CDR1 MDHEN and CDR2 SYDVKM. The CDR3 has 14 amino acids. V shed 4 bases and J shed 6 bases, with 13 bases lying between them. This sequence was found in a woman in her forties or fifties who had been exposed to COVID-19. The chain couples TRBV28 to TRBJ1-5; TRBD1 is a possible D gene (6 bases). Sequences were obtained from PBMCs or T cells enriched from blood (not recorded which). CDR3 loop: CASSWQGKGQPQHF. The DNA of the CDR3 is TGTGCCAGCAGTTGGCAGGGGAAGGGTCAGCCCCAGCATTTT.